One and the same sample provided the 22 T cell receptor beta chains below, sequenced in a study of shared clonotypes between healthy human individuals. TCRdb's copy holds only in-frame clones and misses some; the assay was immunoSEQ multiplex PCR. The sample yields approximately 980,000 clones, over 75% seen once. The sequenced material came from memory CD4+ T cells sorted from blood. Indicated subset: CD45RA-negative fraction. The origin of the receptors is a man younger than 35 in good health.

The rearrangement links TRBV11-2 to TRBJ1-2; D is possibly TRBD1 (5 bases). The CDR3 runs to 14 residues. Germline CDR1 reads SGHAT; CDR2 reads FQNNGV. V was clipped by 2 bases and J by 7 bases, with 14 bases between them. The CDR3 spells CASSLRDGTSGYTF. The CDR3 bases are TGTGCCAGCAGCTTAAGAGACGGGACTTCTGGCTACACCTTC.

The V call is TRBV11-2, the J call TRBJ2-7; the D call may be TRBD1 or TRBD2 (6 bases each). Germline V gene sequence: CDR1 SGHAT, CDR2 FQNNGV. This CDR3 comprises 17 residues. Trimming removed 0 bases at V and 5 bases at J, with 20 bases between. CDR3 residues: CASSLDPGGRTWDEQYF. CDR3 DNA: TGTGCCAGCAGCTTAGATCCCGGGGGCAGAACGTGGGACGAGCAGTACTTC.

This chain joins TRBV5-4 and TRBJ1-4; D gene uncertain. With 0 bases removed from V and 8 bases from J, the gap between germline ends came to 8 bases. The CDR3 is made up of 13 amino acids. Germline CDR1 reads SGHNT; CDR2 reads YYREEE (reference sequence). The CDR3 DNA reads TGTGCCAGCAGCTTGGGCAATGAAGAAAAACTGTTTTTT. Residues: CASSLGNEEKLFF.

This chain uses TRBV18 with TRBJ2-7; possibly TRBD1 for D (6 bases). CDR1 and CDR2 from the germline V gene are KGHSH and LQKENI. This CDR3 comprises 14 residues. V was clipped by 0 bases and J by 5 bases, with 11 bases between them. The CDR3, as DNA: TGTGCCAGCTCACCACCGTGGCAGGGGCACGAGCAGTACTTC. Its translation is CASSPPWQGHEQYF.

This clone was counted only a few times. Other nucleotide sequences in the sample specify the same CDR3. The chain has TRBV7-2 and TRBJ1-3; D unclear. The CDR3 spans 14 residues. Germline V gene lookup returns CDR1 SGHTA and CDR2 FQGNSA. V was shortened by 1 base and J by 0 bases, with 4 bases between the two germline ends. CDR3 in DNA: TGTGCCAGCAGCTTAGGCCTCTCTGGAAACACCATATATTTT. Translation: CASSLGLSGNTIYF.

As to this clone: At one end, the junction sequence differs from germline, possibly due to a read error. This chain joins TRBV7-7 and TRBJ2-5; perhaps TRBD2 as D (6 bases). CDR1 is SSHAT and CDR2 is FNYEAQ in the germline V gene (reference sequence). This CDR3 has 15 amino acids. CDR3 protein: CASSLDHSGGGTQYF. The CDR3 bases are TGTGCTAGCAGCCTAGACCATAGCGGCGGAGGGACCCAGTACTTC.

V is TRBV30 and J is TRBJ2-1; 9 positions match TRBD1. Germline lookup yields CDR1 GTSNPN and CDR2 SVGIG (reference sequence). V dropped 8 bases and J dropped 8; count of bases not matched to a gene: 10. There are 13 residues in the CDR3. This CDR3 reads CAGGTGLSYEQFF. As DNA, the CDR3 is TGTGCCGGAGGGACAGGGTTAAGCTATGAGCAGTTCTTC. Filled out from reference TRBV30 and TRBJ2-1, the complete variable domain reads SQTIHQWPATLVQPVGSPLSLECTVEGTSNPNLYWYRQAAGRGLQLLFYSVGIGQISSEVPQNLSASRPQDRQFILSSKKLLLSDSGFYLCAGGTGLSYEQFFGPGTRLTVL.

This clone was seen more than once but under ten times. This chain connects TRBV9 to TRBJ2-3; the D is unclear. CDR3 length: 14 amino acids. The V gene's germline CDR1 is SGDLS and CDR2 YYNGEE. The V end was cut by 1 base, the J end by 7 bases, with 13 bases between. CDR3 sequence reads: CASSVMESGNTQYF. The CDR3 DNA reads TGTGCCAGCAGCGTAATGGAGAGTGGGAATACGCAGTATTTT.

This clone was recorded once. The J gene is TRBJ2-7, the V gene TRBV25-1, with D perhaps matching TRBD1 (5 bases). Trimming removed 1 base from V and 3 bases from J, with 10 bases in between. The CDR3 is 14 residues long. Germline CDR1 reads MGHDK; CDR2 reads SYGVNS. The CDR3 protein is CASSEWVGDYEQYF. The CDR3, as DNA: TGTGCCAGCAGTGAATGGGTAGGGGACTACGAGCAGTACTTC.

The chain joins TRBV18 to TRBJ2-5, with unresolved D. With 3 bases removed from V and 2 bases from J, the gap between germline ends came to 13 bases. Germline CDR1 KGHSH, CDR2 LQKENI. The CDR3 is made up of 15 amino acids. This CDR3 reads CASSPGPAFQETQYF. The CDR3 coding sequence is TGTGCCAGCTCACCCGGACCGGCCTTTCAAGAGACCCAGTACTTC.

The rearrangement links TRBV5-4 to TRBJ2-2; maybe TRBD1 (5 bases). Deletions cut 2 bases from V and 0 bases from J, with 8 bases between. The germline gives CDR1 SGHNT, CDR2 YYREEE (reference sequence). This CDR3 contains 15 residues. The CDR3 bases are TGTGCCAGCAGCTTCCGCAGGGCGAACACCGGGGAGCTGTTTTTT. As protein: CASSFRRANTGELFF. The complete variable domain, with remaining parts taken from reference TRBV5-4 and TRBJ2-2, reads ETGVTQSPTHLIKTRGQQVTLRCSSQSGHNTVSWYQQALGQGPQFIFQYYREEENGRGNFPPRFSGLQFPNYSSELNVNALELDDSALYLCASSFRRANTGELFFGEGSRLTVL.

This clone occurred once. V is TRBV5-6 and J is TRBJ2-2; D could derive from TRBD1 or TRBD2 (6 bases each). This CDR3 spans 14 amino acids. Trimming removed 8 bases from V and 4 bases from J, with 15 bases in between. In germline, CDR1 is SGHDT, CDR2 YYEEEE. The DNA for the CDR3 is TGTGCCAGTTGGAGGGGGGAACGCACCGGGGAGCTGTTTTTT. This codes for CASWRGERTGELFF. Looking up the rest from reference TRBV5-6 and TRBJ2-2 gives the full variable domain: DAGVTQSPTHLIKTRGQQVTLRCSPKSGHDTVSWYQQALGQGPQFIFQYYEEEERQRGNFPDRFSGHQFPNYSSELNVNALLLGDSALYLCASWRGERTGELFFGEGSRLTVL.

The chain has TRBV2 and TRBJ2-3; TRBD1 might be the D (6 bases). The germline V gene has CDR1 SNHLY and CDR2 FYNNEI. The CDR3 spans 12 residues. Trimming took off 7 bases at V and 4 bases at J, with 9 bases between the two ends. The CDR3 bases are TGTGCCAGCAAGGGGGACGCAGATACGCAGTATTTT. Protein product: CASKGDADTQYF. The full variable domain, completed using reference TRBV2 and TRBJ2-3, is EPEVTQTPSHQVTQMGQEVILRCVPISNHLYFYWYRQILGQKVEFLVSFYNNEISEKSEIFDDQFSVERPDGSNFTLKIRSTKLEDSAMYFCASKGDADTQYFGPGTRLTVL.

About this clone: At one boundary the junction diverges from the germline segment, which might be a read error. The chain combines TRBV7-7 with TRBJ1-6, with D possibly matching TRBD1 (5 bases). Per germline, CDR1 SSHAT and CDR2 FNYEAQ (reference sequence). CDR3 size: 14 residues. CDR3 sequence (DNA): TGTGCTAGCAGCTTGGGGACTGCTAATTCACCCCTCCACTTT. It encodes CASSLGTANSPLHF. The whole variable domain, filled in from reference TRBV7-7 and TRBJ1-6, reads GAGVSQSPRYKVTKRGQDVTLRCDPISSHATLYWYQQALGQGPEFLTYFNYEAQPDKSGLPSDRFSAERPEGSISTLTIQRTEQRDSAMYRCASSLGTANSPLHFGNGTRLTVT.

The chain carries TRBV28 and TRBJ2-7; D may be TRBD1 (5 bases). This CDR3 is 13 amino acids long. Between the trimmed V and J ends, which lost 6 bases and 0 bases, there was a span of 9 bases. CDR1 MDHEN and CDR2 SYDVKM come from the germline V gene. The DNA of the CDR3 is TGTGCCAGCAGACAGGCTCTCTCCTACGAGCAGTACTTC. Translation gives CASRQALSYEQYF.

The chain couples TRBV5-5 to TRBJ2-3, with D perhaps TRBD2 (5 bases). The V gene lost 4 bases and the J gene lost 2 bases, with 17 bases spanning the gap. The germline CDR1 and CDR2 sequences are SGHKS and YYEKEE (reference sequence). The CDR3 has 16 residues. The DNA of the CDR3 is TGTGCCAGCAGCAGAGTCTACAGCGGAAACACAGATACGCAGTATTTT. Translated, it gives CASSRVYSGNTDTQYF.

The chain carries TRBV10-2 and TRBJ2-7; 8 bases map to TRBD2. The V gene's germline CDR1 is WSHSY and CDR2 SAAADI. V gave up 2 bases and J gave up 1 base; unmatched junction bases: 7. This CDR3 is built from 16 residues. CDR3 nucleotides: TGCGCCAGCAGTGAGACACTAGCGGCAGTATCCTACGAGCAGTACTTC. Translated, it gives CASSETLAAVSYEQYF.

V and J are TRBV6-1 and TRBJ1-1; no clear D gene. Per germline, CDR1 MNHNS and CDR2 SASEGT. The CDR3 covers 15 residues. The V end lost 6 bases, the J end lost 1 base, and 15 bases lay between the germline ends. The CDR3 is CASSAGLTSNTEAFF. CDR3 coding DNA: TGTGCCAGCAGCGCAGGACTTACTTCGAACACTGAAGCTTTCTTT.

The CDR3 sequence is CASRSTEKQYF. In DNA form, the CDR3 reads TGTGCCAGCAGATCCACGGAGAAGCAGTACTTC. This chain uses TRBV6-5 with TRBJ2-7, with D unresolved. The germline CDR1 and CDR2 sequences are MNHEY and SVGAGI. Trimming took 6 bases from V and 8 from J, leaving 11 bases between them. The CDR3 consists of 11 residues.

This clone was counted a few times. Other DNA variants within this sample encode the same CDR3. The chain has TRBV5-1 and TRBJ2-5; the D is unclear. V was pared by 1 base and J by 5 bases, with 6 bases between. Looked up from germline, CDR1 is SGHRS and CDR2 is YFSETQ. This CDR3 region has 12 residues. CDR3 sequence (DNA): TGCGCCAGCAGCTTGTCCAGGGAGACCCAGTACTTC. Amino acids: CASSLSRETQYF. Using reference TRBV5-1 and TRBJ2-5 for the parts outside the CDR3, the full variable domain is KAGVTQTPRYLIKTRGQQVTLSCSPISGHRSVSWYQQTPGQGLQFLFEYFSETQRNKGNFPGRFSGRQFSNSRSEMNVSTLELGDSALYLCASSLSRETQYFGPGTRLLVL.

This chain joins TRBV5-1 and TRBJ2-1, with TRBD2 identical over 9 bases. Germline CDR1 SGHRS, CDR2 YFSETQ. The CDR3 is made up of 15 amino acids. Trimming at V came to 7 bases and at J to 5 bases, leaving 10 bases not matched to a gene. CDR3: CASRGTSRGNNEQFF. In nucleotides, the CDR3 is TGCGCCAGCCGGGGGACTAGCAGAGGGAACAATGAGCAGTTCTTC.

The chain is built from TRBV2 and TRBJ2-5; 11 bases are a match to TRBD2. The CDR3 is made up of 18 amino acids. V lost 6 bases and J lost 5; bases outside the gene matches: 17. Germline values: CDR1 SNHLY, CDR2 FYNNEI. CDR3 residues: CASRTGLLAGGLMETQYF. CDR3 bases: TGTGCCAGCAGAACGGGTCTCTTAGCGGGAGGGCTAATGGAGACCCAGTACTTC.